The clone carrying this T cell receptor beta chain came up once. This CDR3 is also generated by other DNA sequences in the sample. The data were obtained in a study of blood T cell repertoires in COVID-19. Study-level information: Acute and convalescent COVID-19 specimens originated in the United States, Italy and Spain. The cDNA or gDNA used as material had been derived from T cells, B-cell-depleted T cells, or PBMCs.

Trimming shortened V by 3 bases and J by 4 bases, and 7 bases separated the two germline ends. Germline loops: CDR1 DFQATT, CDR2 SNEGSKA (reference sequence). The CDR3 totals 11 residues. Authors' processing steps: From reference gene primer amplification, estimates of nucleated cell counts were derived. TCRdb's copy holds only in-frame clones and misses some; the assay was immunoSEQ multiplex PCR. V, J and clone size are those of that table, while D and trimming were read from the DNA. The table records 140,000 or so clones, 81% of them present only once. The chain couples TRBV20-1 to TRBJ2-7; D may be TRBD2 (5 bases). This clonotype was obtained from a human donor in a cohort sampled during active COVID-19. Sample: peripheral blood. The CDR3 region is CSARGDYEQYF. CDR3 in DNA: TGCAGTGCTAGGGGAGATTACGAGCAGTACTTC.